The clone carrying this T cell receptor beta chain was observed a few times. The antigen is unknown. The authors used template switching to add a universal primer site and gave cDNA unique molecular identifiers. MiXCR, run by TCRdb on the 5' RACE reads, gives a single entry per CDR3 protein. The sample consists of some 900,000 distinct CDR3 sequences, around 12% of them appearing once. Donors uniformly comprised healthy Caucasians. This entry belongs to a study of identical twins. Findings and caveats of the study: For cord blood, abundant beta clonotypes had fewer insertions, unlike memory repertoires, which showed none. Diverse VJ usage suggested most zero-insertion clonotypes were not invariant T cells.

This sample was also put to use in a study of yellow fever vaccine responses in identical twins.

The receptor was derived from a woman in her late teens or twenties in good health. Specimen: PBMCs.

Here the CDR3 DNA reads TGTGCCACCAGTGATTCGATGTACAATGAGCAGTTCTTC. The encoded protein is CATSDSMYNEQFF. The V call is TRBV24-1, the J call TRBJ2-1; D uncertain. The V end was cut by 2 bases, the J end by 4 bases, with 5 bases between. CDR1 KGHDR and CDR2 SFDVKD come from the germline V gene. This CDR3 spans 13 amino acids.